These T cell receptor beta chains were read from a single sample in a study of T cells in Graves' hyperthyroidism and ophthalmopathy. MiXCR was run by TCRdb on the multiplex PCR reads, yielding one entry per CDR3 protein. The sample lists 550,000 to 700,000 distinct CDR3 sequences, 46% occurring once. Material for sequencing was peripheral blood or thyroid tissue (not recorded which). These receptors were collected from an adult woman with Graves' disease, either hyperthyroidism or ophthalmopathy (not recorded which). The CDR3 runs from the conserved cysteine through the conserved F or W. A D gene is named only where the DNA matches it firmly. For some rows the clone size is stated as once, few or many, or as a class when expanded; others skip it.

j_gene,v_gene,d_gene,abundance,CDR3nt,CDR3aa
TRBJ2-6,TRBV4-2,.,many,TGCGCCAGCAGCCAAGAGTCACGGGGGGCCAACGTCCTGACTTTC,CASSQESRGANVLTF
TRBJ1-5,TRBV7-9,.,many,TGTGCCAGCAGCTCCGTCGGGGTGGGGCCCCAGCATTTT,CASSSVGVGPQHF
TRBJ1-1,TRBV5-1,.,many,TGCGCCAGCAGCCATAGGAGTTCTCCGGAATGGGGCACTGAAGCTTTCTTT,CASSHRSSPEWGTEAFF
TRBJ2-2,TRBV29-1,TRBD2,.,TGCAGCGTGACTAGCGGTCTCATCACCGGGGAGCTGTTTTTT,CSVTSGLITGELFF
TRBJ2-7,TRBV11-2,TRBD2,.,TGTGCCAGCAGCTTGTCTAGCGGGAGTCTCGAGCAGTACTTC,CASSLSSGSLEQYF
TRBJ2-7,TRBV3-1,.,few,TGTGCCAGCAGCCAGCTTCAAGGGGGGGGCGAGCAGTACTTC,CASSQLQGGGEQYF
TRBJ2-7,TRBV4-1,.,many,TGCGCCAGCAGCCAAGAAGTAAGCTACGAGCAGTACTTC,CASSQEVSYEQYF
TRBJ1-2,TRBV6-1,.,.,TGTGCCAGCCGGCAAGAGGAGCATGGCTACACCTTC,CASRQEEHGYTF
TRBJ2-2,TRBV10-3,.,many,TGTGCCATCAAACGGGGCAGGGAGCCCGGGGAGCTGTTTTTT,CAIKRGREPGELFF
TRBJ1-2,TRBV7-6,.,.,TGCGCCAGCAGCCAAGAGAGAGCCGCAGTAATGGGCTACACCTTC,CASSQERAAVMGYTF
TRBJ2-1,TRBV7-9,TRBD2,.,TGTGCCAGCAGCCCCGGGGGGGGAGAAGGGTCCTACAATGAGCAGTTCTTC,CASSPGGGEGSYNEQFF
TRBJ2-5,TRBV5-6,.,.,TGTGCCAGCAGCTTTTTGTCGGCAAGTGCGGATACCCAGTACTTC,CASSFLSASADTQYF
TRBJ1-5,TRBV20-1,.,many,TGCAGTGCCCCTACCAGGGGCAATCAGCCCCAGCATTTT,CSAPTRGNQPQHF
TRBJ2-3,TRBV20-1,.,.,TGCAGTGCTGGGCCCCCAGATACGCAGTATTTT,CSAGPPDTQYF
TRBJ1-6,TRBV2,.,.,TGTGCCAGCAGTGCTTCCCAGGGCAATTCACCCCTCCACTTT,CASSASQGNSPLHF
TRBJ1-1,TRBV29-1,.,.,TGCAGCGTTGGTCAGACCAACACTGAAGCTTTCTTT,CSVGQTNTEAFF
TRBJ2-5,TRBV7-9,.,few,TGTGCCAGCAGCTTAGTCGCGGCTCAAGAGACCCAGTACTTC,CASSLVAAQETQYF
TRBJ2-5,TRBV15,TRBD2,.,TGTGCCACCAGCAGCTTCGTGACTAGCGGATATGAAGAGACCCAGTACTTC,CATSSFVTSGYEETQYF
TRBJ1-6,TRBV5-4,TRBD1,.,TGTGCCAGCAGCCTGAACCAGGGGGCGAGGGAATCACCCCTCCACTTT,CASSLNQGARESPLHF
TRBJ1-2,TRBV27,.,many,TGTGCCAGCAGTCACTCGAGTGCGGACTATGGCTACACCTTC,CASSHSSADYGYTF
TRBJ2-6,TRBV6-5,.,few,TGTGCCAGCAGTTACTTGACTTTC,CASSYLTF
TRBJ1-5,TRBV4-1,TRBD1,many,TGCGCCAGCAGCCAACAGGGACAGGGGGATCAGCCCCAGCATTTT,CASSQQGQGDQPQHF
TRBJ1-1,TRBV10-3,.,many,TGTGCCATCAGTGATCCCGGGACGTCGAACACTGAAGCTTTCTTT,CAISDPGTSNTEAFF
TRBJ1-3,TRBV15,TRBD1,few,TGTGCCTGCAGACAGGGAGGCTCTGGAAACACCATATATTTT,CACRQGGSGNTIYF
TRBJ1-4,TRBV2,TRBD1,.,TGTGCCAGCAACGAAGGGGGCAGGGAAAAACTGCTTTTT,CASNEGGREKLLF
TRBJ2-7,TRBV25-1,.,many,TGTGCCAGCAGTGAATTGAGTAGCGGCCACTCCTACGAGCAGTACTTC,CASSELSSGHSYEQYF
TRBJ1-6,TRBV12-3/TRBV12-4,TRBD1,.,TGTGCCAGCAGGTCGACAGGGGTCAGTGCACCCCTCCACTTT,CASRSTGVSAPLHF
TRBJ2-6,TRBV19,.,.,TGTGCCAGTAGGGGCGCGAACTATGGGGCCAACGTCCTGACTTTC,CASRGANYGANVLTF
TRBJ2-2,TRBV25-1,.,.,TGTGCCAGCAGTGAATTCGGTGCCCTCAGGGAGCTGTTTTTT,CASSEFGALRELFF
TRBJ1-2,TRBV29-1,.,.,TGCAGCGTTGTACAAAATGGGGGCTACACCTTC,CSVVQNGGYTF
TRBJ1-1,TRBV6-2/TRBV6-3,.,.,TGTGCCAGCAGTTACGAATTGCGGACTCGGGGGAACACTGAAGCTTTCTTT,CASSYELRTRGNTEAFF
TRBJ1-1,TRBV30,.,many,TGTGCCTGGAGTTGGGCGGGGAACACTGAAGCTTTCTTT,CAWSWAGNTEAFF
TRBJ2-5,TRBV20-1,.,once,TGCAGTGTCAGAGGGCATCAGCCCCAGTACTTC,CSVRGHQPQYF
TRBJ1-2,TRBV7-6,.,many,TGTGCCAGCAGCTTATATCCCCGAGGAGACAGGATCTATGGCTACACCTTC,CASSLYPRGDRIYGYTF
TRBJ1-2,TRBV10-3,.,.,TGTGCCATCATATCAGAACCGGGGGCTAACTATGGCTACACCTTC,CAIISEPGANYGYTF
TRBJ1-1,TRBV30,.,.,TGTGCCTGGAGTGGAGTAGGTTCGAGAGGGACCATGAACACTGAAGCTTTCTTT,CAWSGVGSRGTMNTEAFF
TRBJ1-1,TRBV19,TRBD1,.,TGTGCCAGTACTTCCCTGGGGACAGGGGACACTGAAGCTTTCTTT,CASTSLGTGDTEAFF
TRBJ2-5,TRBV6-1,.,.,TGTGCCAGCGCAGGACCCCGGGAGACCCAGTACTTC,CASAGPRETQYF
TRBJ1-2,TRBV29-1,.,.,TGCAGCGTTTACGCAGGGGTAAACTATGGCTACACCTTC,CSVYAGVNYGYTF
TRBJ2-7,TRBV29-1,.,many,TGCAGCGTTGGCCTGGCAGCGCAGGGAGGTCCCGAGCAGTACTTC,CSVGLAAQGGPEQYF
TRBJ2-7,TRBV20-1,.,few,TGCAGTGGTGTGTCAGACGCCCTTTCCTACGAGCAGTACTTC,CSGVSDALSYEQYF
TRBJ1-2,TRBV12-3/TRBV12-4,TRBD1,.,TGTGCCATCTCTCCCCTTGGGGGACAGGCCGGCTATGGCTACACCTTC,CAISPLGGQAGYGYTF
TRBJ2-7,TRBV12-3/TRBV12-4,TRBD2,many,TGTGCCAGCAGTTTGTCTAGCGGGAGTGGCGAGCAGTACTTC,CASSLSSGSGEQYF
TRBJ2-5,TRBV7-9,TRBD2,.,TGTGCCAGCAGCCAGCCCGGTAGCGGGAGGCCCCAAAGGGAGGAGACCCAGTACTTC,CASSQPGSGRPQREETQYF
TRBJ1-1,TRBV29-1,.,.,TGCAGCGTTGAGTCTCGAAGGGGCACTGAAGCTTTCTTT,CSVESRRGTEAFF
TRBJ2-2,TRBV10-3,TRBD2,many,TGTGCCATCAGTGATCCCTCGAGGGGAGCGGGATGGTATCGCACCGGGGAGCTGTTTTTT,CAISDPSRGAGWYRTGELFF
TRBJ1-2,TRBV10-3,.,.,TGTGCCATCAGCCAGACTCAGGTCTATGGCTACACCTTC,CAISQTQVYGYTF
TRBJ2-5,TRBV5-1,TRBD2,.,TGCGCCAGCAGCTTGAATCCGGGAGGGCACGAGACCCAGTACTTC,CASSLNPGGHETQYF
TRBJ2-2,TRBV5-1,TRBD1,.,TGCGCCAGCAGCCTGCGGGACAGGGAATCCGGAAACACCGGGGAGCTGTTTTTT,CASSLRDRESGNTGELFF
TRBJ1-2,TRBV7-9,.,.,TGTGCCAGCAGCTTAAGCGGGTTTTCTGGAAACACCTTC,CASSLSGFSGNTF
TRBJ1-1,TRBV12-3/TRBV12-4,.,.,TGTGCCAGCCAACTCCGAGGGGGGAGGACTGAAGCTTTCTTT,CASQLRGGRTEAFF
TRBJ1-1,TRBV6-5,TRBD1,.,TGTGCCAGCTGGGGCCCCCCACAGGGGGCGTCCACTGAAGCTTTCTTT,CASWGPPQGASTEAFF
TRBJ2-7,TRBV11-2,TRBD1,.,TGTGCCAGCAGCTCACGACAGGGTGGCAATCAGCCCCAGCAGTACTTC,CASSSRQGGNQPQQYF